This T cell receptor beta chain was identified in a study of blood T cell repertoires in COVID-19. Libraries were prepared by immunoSEQ multiplex PCR; TCRdb keeps only in-frame clonotypes and omits some of them. The sample has 140,000 or so clones; around 80% are singletons. In germline, CDR1 is SEHNR, CDR2 FQNEAQ (reference sequence). J gave up 5 bases and V 2 bases, and 11 bases lay outside the gene matches. The CDR3 spans 18 residues. The chain uses TRBV7-9 and TRBJ2-1; TRBD2 agrees at 11 bases. The clonotype was recovered from a man aged 55 to 70 with acute or convalescent COVID-19. Input material: peripheral blood. The CDR3 coding sequence is TGTGCCAGCAGCTTACCTCCCCGACTAGCGGGAAGTCACAATGAGCAGTTCTTC. Its protein product is CASSLPPRLAGSHNEQFF.